The 27 T cell receptor beta chains reported below all come from one sample, sequenced in a study of T cell responses to AZD1222 COVID-19 vaccine. Measured with immunoSEQ multiplex PCR; TCRdb has only the in-frame clones, and not every one. The table records roughly 65,000 clones, about 90% of them present only once. The material sequenced was peripheral blood, taken on day 0 of AZD1222 vaccination. These receptors came from an adult in good health.

Only a few counts were recorded for this clone. The chain carries TRBV7-3 and TRBJ2-1; possible D gene TRBD2, 5 bases. V lost 2 bases, J lost 6 bases, and 14 bases lay in between. This CDR3 has 15 residues. Germline loops: CDR1 SGHTA, CDR2 FQGTGA. The CDR3 DNA is TGTGCCAGCAGCTTAGGCCCCGGTCTAGCCAATGAGCAGTTCTTC. Encoded protein: CASSLGPGLANEQFF.

V is TRBV9 and J is TRBJ2-1; a weak D match, TRBD2 (5 bases). V lost 4 bases and J lost 0, with 17 bases in between. Germline V gene lookup returns CDR1 SGDLS and CDR2 YYNGEE. The length of the CDR3 is 17 residues. In DNA, the CDR3 is TGTGCCAGCAGCCCCCGATCAAGCGGTAGCTCCTACAATGAGCAGTTCTTC. It yields the protein CASSPRSSGSSYNEQFF.

This clone was counted a single time. The genes are TRBV3-1 (or the pseudogene TRBV3-2) and TRBJ1-5; D call uncertain. Trimming pared 3 bases from V and 4 bases from J, leaving 10 bases between. The CDR3 sequence is 14 residues long. Germline-derived CDR1 and CDR2 are LGHDT and YNNKEL (reference sequence). As DNA, the CDR3 is TGTGCCAGCAGCCAGAACCGGGGAAATCAGCCCCAGCATTTT. It codes for CASSQNRGNQPQHF.

The CDR3 loop is CASSQGSWVAEAFF. CDR3 nucleotide sequence: TGTGCCAGCAGCCAAGGGTCATGGGTAGCTGAAGCTTTCTTT. The chain uses TRBV3-1 (or the pseudogene TRBV3-2) and TRBJ1-1; no firm D call. Germline lookup yields CDR1 LGHDT and CDR2 YNNKEL (reference sequence). The V gene lost 1 base and the J gene lost 6 bases, with 12 bases spanning the gap. The CDR3 covers 14 residues.

The V call is TRBV6-4, the J call TRBJ2-1; 10 bases match TRBD2. V was clipped by 6 bases and J by 7 bases; unmatched bases: 6. Germline V CDR1 and CDR2: MRHNA, SNTAGT. The CDR3 extends over 14 amino acids. The CDR3 region has the DNA TGTGCCAGCAGCACTAGCGGGACAGAGAATGAGCAGTTCTTC. It codes for CASSTSGTENEQFF.

The genes are TRBV6-1 and TRBJ2-1; 15 bases are shared with TRBD2. Germline V gene data show CDR1 as MNHNS and CDR2 as SASEGT. V lost 4 bases, J lost 7 bases, and 11 bases stayed unmatched. The CDR3 contains 18 residues. CDR3 in amino acids: CASSGTSGRASLFNEQFF. As DNA, the CDR3 is TGTGCCAGCAGTGGGACTAGCGGGAGGGCCTCTTTATTTAATGAGCAGTTCTTC.

V gene TRBV4-3 combines with J gene TRBJ1-4, with 7 bases aligning to TRBD1. V gave up 0 bases and J gave up 5 bases; unmatched junction bases: 6. This CDR3 is 16 amino acids long. The germline CDR1 and CDR2 sequences are LGHNA and YSLEER. DNA of the CDR3: TGCGCCAGCAGCCAAGATTGGGCAGGGGGAAATGAAAAACTGTTTTTT. This sequence encodes CASSQDWAGGNEKLFF.

The rearrangement links TRBV28 to TRBJ2-4; 8 bases agree with TRBD2. The CDR3 is 14 amino acids. Trimming cost V 2 bases and J 3 bases; bases outside gene matches: 0. Germline V lookup: CDR1 MDHEN, CDR2 SYDVKM. CDR3 sequence reads: CASSLRGGKNIQYF. DNA of the CDR3: TGTGCCAGCAGTTTACGGGGGGGCAAAAACATTCAGTACTTC.

Concerning this clone: At the DNA level, this CDR3 is encoded by other sequences in the same sample as well. The chain links TRBV28 to TRBJ1-5; D gene ambiguous. Germline V gives CDR1 MDHEN, CDR2 SYDVKM. CDR3 length equals 14 residues. The germline V and J ends were trimmed by 2 bases and 0 bases, with 5 bases remaining between them. CDR3 nucleotides: TGTGCCAGCAGTTTAGGCCGTAGCAATCAGCCCCAGCATTTT. Encoded protein: CASSLGRSNQPQHF.

The gene calls are TRBV4-3 and TRBJ1-4; 7 bases are shared with TRBD1. CDR3 length: 15 residues. The junction had 7 bases not matched to a gene; V was cut back by 1 base and J by 8 bases. The germline V gene encodes CDR1 LGHNA and CDR2 YSLEER. The CDR3 DNA follows: TGCGCCAGCAGCCAAGGAGACAGGGTGGGGGAAAAACTGTTTTTT. It translates to CASSQGDRVGEKLFF.

This rearrangement joins TRBV7-8 to TRBJ2-1; D is tentatively TRBD1 or TRBD2 (5 bases each). The germline V gene encodes CDR1 SGHVS and CDR2 FQNEAQ. V was trimmed by 1 base and J by 6 bases, leaving 10 bases between them. The CDR3 runs to 14 residues. CDR3 sequence: CASSLGGTFNEQFF. In nucleotides, the CDR3 is TGTGCCAGCAGCTTAGGTGGGACGTTCAATGAGCAGTTCTTC.

The chain uses TRBV21-1 and TRBJ2-2. TRBV21-1 is a known pseudogene. The CDR3 is made up of 15 amino acids. CDR3: CASRGVGSNTGELFF. The CDR3 nucleotides are TGTGCCAGCAGGGGGGTAGGGTCGAACACCGGGGAGCTGTTTTTT.

The chain links TRBV7-2 to TRBJ1-3; TRBD1 might be the D (5 bases). Trimming removed 5 bases at V and 0 bases at J, with 14 bases between. CDR1 and CDR2 from the germline V gene are SGHTA and FQGNSA. CDR3 length: 16 amino acids. The CDR3 bases are TGTGCCAGCAGCCTCCAAGGGGACTACTCTGGAAACACCATATATTTT. As protein: CASSLQGDYSGNTIYF.

This clone has just one count. The V call is TRBV11-3, the J call TRBJ1-1; a weak D match, TRBD1 (5 bases). In germline, CDR1 is SGHNT, CDR2 YENEEA. V lost 3 bases and J lost 3, with 14 bases in between. CDR3 length equals 15 residues. The CDR3 region is CASSLGQGLYTEAFF. As DNA, the CDR3 is TGTGCCAGCAGCTTGGGGCAGGGATTGTACACTGAAGCTTTCTTT.

This chain uses TRBV5-1 with TRBJ1-1; D is possibly TRBD1 (5 bases). CDR3 length equals 14 residues. Germline V gene data show CDR1 as SGHRS and CDR2 as YFSETQ. V was cut by 6 bases and J by 0 bases, with 12 bases left in between. The CDR3 nucleotides are TGCGCCAGCAAGGAAGGGGCCATGAACACTGAAGCTTTCTTT. Protein: CASKEGAMNTEAFF.

The chain has TRBV28 and TRBJ1-2, with 10 bases aligning to TRBD1. The CDR3 sequence is 17 residues long. Germline CDR1 MDHEN, CDR2 SYDVKM. The junction had 18 bases not matched to a gene; V was cut back by 7 bases and J by 7 bases. CDR3 in amino acids: CASTSGTGAWTTSGYTF. In DNA, the CDR3 is TGTGCCAGCACCTCGGGGACAGGGGCTTGGACCACCTCTGGCTACACCTTC.

The chain employs TRBV7-2 and TRBJ1-2, with 9 bases matching TRBD1. The CDR3 contains 14 residues. After removal of 7 bases from V and 4 bases from J, the junction contained 7 bases not matched to a gene. Germline lookup yields CDR1 SGHTA and CDR2 FQGNSA. CDR3 sequence: CASTPTGGRYGYTF. The CDR3 nucleotides read TGTGCCAGCACTCCCACAGGGGGCCGCTATGGCTACACCTTC. Full variable domain (missing parts from reference TRBV7-2 and TRBJ1-2): GAGVSQSPSNKVTEKGKDVELRCDPISGHTALYWYRQSLGQGLEFLIYFQGNSAPDKSGLPSDRFSAERTGGSVSTLTIQRTQQEDSAVYLCASTPTGGRYGYTFGSGTRLTVV.

CDR3 sequence (DNA): TGTGCCAGCAGTGGACTAGTTGGCTACAATGAGCAGTTCTTC. Its protein is CASSGLVGYNEQFF. The chain has TRBV2 and TRBJ2-1; a possible D gene is TRBD2 (6 bases). The CDR3 loop spans 14 amino acids. CDR1 and CDR2 from the germline V gene are SNHLY and FYNNEI. With 4 bases removed from V and 3 bases from J, the gap between germline ends came to 10 bases.

This chain joins TRBV29-1 and TRBJ2-5; 8 bases are shared with TRBD1. The V segment lost 4 bases and the J segment 4 bases; nucleotides outside the gene matches: 5. Germline V gene data show CDR1 as SQVTM and CDR2 as ANQGSEA. CDR3 length: 13 residues. Here the CDR3 DNA reads TGCAGCGTTGGGGACAGGCTGGGAGAGACCCAGTACTTC. Translating it yields CSVGDRLGETQYF.

This clone is a singleton in its sample. V and J are TRBV19 and TRBJ1-5; weak D call: TRBD1 (6 bases). Looked up from germline, CDR1 is LNHDA and CDR2 is SQIVND (reference sequence). V was clipped by 3 bases and J by 0 bases, with 9 bases between them. The CDR3 is made up of 15 amino acids. This CDR3 reads CASSMGGRSNQPQHF. The CDR3 nucleotides read TGTGCCAGTAGTATGGGGGGGCGTAGCAATCAGCCCCAGCATTTT.

As regards this clone: The junction and the germline gene differ at one end; a read error may be behind it. This sequence joins TRBV6-1 and TRBJ1-5; tentatively, D is TRBD1 (6 bases). The CDR3 covers 15 residues. The germline CDR1 and CDR2 sequences are MNHNS and SASEGT. CDR3 loop: CASREGNRVGQPQHF. The CDR3 DNA sequence: TGTGCCAGCAGAGAAGGAAACAGGGTAGGACAGCCCCAGCATTTT.

J is TRBJ2-3 and V is TRBV7-3; D is perhaps TRBD1 (5 bases). Germline assignment: CDR1 SGHTA and CDR2 FQGTGA. Trimming removed 5 bases from V and 8 bases from J, with 8 bases in between. This CDR3 is 11 amino acids long. In DNA form, the CDR3 reads TGTGCCAGCAGCCAAGGGGTTACGCAGTATTTT. Residues: CASSQGVTQYF.

CDR3 region: CASSPTRDSYGYTF. CDR3 nucleotides: TGTGCCAGCTCACCCACCCGGGACAGTTATGGCTACACCTTC. The chain links TRBV18 to TRBJ1-2, with 7 bases fitting TRBD1. The ends lost 3 bases at V and 5 bases at J; junction bases unmatched: 6. This CDR3 contains 14 residues. Germline lookup yields CDR1 KGHSH and CDR2 LQKENI.

This rearrangement joins TRBV27 to TRBJ2-1; TRBD2 aligns across 7 bases. The CDR3 consists of 14 residues. In germline, CDR1 is MNHEY, CDR2 SMNVEV (reference sequence). V was clipped by 3 bases and J by 9 bases; unmatched bases: 8. CDR3 nucleotides: TGTGCCAGCAGTTTCGGACTAGAAGTAAGTGAGCAGTTCTTC. Protein product: CASSFGLEVSEQFF.

This clone was counted only a few times. The chain uses TRBV27 and TRBJ2-1; a weak D match, TRBD2 (6 bases). Trimming removed 5 bases from V and 3 bases from J, with 14 bases in between. CDR1 and CDR2 (germline): MNHEY, SMNVEV (reference sequence). This CDR3 comprises 15 residues. The CDR3 region has the DNA TGTGCCAGCAGTCTGACTAGGTCCGGCTACAATGAGCAGTTCTTC. It yields the protein CASSLTRSGYNEQFF.

The rearrangement links TRBV29-1 to TRBJ1-1; D perhaps matches TRBD1 (6 bases). The CDR3 contains 13 residues. Looked up from germline, CDR1 is SQVTM and CDR2 is ANQGSEA. V was pared by 6 bases and J by 4 bases, with 15 bases between. As DNA, the CDR3 is TGCAGCGTCCGACCCAGGGGAGGCACTGAAGCTTTCTTT. The encoded protein is CSVRPRGGTEAFF.

The chain has TRBV6-4 and TRBJ2-1; D may be TRBD2 (6 bases). This CDR3 contains 13 residues. V lost 6 bases and J 10 bases, leaving 16 bases between the germline ends. Germline V gene lookup returns CDR1 MRHNA and CDR2 SNTAGT. This chain's CDR3 is CASRSRRAGEQFF. The CDR3 bases are TGTGCCAGCAGGTCCAGGAGGGCCGGGGAGCAGTTCTTC.